The subject of this entry is one T cell receptor (beta chain). The data stem from a study of blood T cell repertoires in COVID-19. Study context: Samples came from the United States, Italy and Spain, spanning acute and convalescent COVID-19. PBMCs, B-cell-depleted T cells, or T cells provided the cDNA or gDNA that made up the material.

The germline V gene encodes CDR1 SGHTA and CDR2 FQGTGA. The CDR3 extends over 16 amino acids. V gave up 5 bases and J gave up 6 bases, with 19 bases separating them. In the original analysis: Cell counts per sample came from amplifying reference gene primers. Assay used: immunoSEQ multiplex PCR; TCRdb lists only in-frame clones, some missing. V and J calls and clone size are given by that table; D and trimming were obtained from the DNA. The sample holds 200,000 to 300,000 clones, about 85% seen once. This sequence joins TRBV7-3 and TRBJ2-2; possible D gene TRBD2, 6 bases. This clonotype originated in a man aged 60 to 69 with acute or convalescent COVID-19. What was sequenced was peripheral blood. The CDR3 sequence is CASSPTSGTESGELFF. CDR3 sequence (DNA): TGTGCCAGCAGCCCTACTTCCGGGACTGAATCCGGGGAGCTGTTTTTT.